These 30 T cell receptor beta chains originate from one sample sequenced in a study of blood T cell repertoires in COVID-19. Profiling relied on immunoSEQ multiplex PCR, and the TCRdb table lists in-frame clones only, not all of them. Found here are some 300,000 clones, about 90% of them singletons; the top ten hold roughly 1%. Sequences were obtained from peripheral blood. Receptors originate from a middle-aged woman with COVID-19, enrolled during active disease.

This rearrangement joins TRBV15 to TRBJ1-1; D perhaps matches TRBD1 (5 bases). This CDR3 has 14 amino acids. Germline CDR1 reads LNHNV; CDR2 reads YYDKDF (reference sequence). With 1 base removed from V and 1 base from J, the gap between germline ends came to 7 bases. The CDR3 DNA is TGTGCCACCAGCAGAGGGGGCCAGAACACTGAAGCTTTCTTT. This sequence encodes CATSRGGQNTEAFF.

The chain joins TRBV9 to TRBJ2-3; D possibly corresponds to TRBD2 (5 bases). This CDR3 region has 16 residues. Germline V gene lookup returns CDR1 SGDLS and CDR2 YYNGEE. V was trimmed by 0 bases and J by 2 bases, leaving 13 bases between them. The CDR3 loop reads CASSVEGATSTDTQYF. The DNA for the CDR3 is TGTGCCAGCAGCGTAGAGGGAGCGACATCCACAGATACGCAGTATTTT.

The chain combines TRBV28 with TRBJ2-5, with no clear D. V lost 4 bases and J lost 4, with 13 bases in between. The CDR3 extends over 14 amino acids. CDR1 and CDR2 from the germline V gene are MDHEN and SYDVKM. The CDR3 here is CASSWSRAIETQYF. For the CDR3, the DNA is TGTGCCAGCAGTTGGAGCCGTGCAATAGAGACCCAGTACTTC.

CDR3 nucleotides: TGCACCAGCAGCCAAGAACTTAGCGGGGCTATATACAATGAGCAGTTCTTC. Protein: CTSSQELSGAIYNEQFF. This rearrangement joins TRBV1 to TRBJ2-1; TRBD2, the D gene given by the table, was not confirmed from the DNA. TRBV1 is reported as a pseudogene. This CDR3 contains 17 residues.

This rearrangement joins TRBV28 to TRBJ1-1; possible D gene TRBD1, 6 bases. This CDR3 comprises 15 residues. V was pared by 0 bases and J by 5 bases, with 13 bases between. The germline V gene encodes CDR1 MDHEN and CDR2 SYDVKM. The CDR3 region is CASSLWEQGRTEAFF. The CDR3 nucleotides read TGTGCCAGCAGTTTATGGGAACAGGGTAGGACTGAAGCTTTCTTT.

This chain uses TRBV29-1 with TRBJ1-1; tentative D call: TRBD1 (6 bases). V dropped 4 bases and J dropped 5 bases, with 14 bases sitting between them. Germline V gives CDR1 SQVTM, CDR2 ANQGSEA. This CDR3 is 13 amino acids long. The CDR3 reads CSVVLGARTEAFF. The DNA for the CDR3 is TGCAGCGTTGTTCTGGGGGCGAGGACTGAAGCTTTCTTT.

The gene calls are TRBV2 and TRBJ2-2, with 8 bases fitting TRBD1. The CDR3 consists of 15 residues. J lost 1 base, V lost 5 bases, and 3 bases had no gene match. Looked up from germline, CDR1 is SNHLY and CDR2 is FYNNEI. The DNA for the CDR3 is TGTGCCAGCAGTCGACAGGGGATGAACACCGGGGAGCTGTTTTTT. Translated: CASSRQGMNTGELFF.

The chain uses TRBV15 and TRBJ1-2; D ambiguous. Trimming stripped 1 base from V and 8 bases from J, with 29 bases between. Germline loops: CDR1 LNHNV, CDR2 YYDKDF (reference sequence). CDR3 length equals 19 residues. The CDR3 here is CATSRGGGGSDSGVSGYTF. CDR3 DNA sequence: TGTGCCACCAGCAGAGGGGGTGGAGGGTCGGATTCTGGGGTAAGCGGCTACACCTTC.

The chain carries TRBV24-1 and TRBJ2-7, with D possibly being TRBD1 (6 bases). Germline values: CDR1 KGHDR, CDR2 SFDVKD. There are 15 residues in the CDR3. Trimming pared 4 bases from V and 0 bases from J, leaving 12 bases between. CDR3 coding DNA: TGTGCCACCAGTGACCCCGACAGGAGCTCCTACGAGCAGTACTTC. Translation gives CATSDPDRSSYEQYF.

This clone has a single count. The rearrangement uses TRBV2 and TRBJ2-4, with a tentative D call TRBD2 (5 bases). CDR3 size: 13 residues. V was shortened by 6 bases and J by 6 bases, with 12 bases between the two germline ends. Germline assignment: CDR1 SNHLY and CDR2 FYNNEI. CDR3: CASREVYLNIQYF. For the CDR3, the DNA is TGTGCCAGCAGGGAGGTCTACCTAAACATTCAGTACTTC.

DNA for the CDR3: TGTGCCAGCAGCCAGACTAGCGGGGGTCGTTACAATGAGCAGTTCTTC. Its translation is CASSQTSGGRYNEQFF. The J gene is TRBJ2-1, the V gene TRBV3-1 (or the pseudogene TRBV3-2); TRBD2 matches 12 bases. Germline V gene data show CDR1 as LGHDT and CDR2 as YNNKEL (reference sequence). Losses at the gene ends were 3 bases for V and 4 bases for J; bases not matched to a gene: 4. The CDR3 is 16 amino acids.

The chain carries TRBV28 and TRBJ2-7, with 11 bases identical to TRBD1. From germline, CDR1 is MDHEN and CDR2 SYDVKM. V was pared by 5 bases and J by 3 bases, with 6 bases of the junction left unmatched. This CDR3 is 15 amino acids long. The CDR3 region has the DNA TGTGCCAGCAGTGAGGACAGGGGGCGCATCTACGAGCAGTACTTC. Translating gives CASSEDRGRIYEQYF.

The chain combines TRBV9 with TRBJ2-3, with 9 nucleotides matching TRBD2. Trimming removed 3 bases from V and 4 bases from J; junction bases left unmatched: 6. CDR3 length equals 15 residues. CDR1 and CDR2 from the germline V gene are SGDLS and YYNGEE. The DNA for the CDR3 is TGTGCCAGCAGCGCGCGGGGGGGCCAGGCAGATACGCAGTATTTT. It yields the protein CASSARGGQADTQYF. The variable domain in full, with the rest retrieved from reference TRBV9 and TRBJ2-3, is DSGVTQTPKHLITATGQRVTLRCSPRSGDLSVYWYQQSLDQGLQFLIQYYNGEERAKGNILERFSAQQFPDLHSELNLSSLELGDSALYFCASSARGGQADTQYFGPGTRLTVL.

This clone appeared once. The chain has TRBV24-1 and TRBJ2-3; no clear D gene. Trimming removed 4 bases at V and 0 bases at J, with 16 bases between. The germline gives CDR1 KGHDR, CDR2 SFDVKD. The CDR3 has 17 residues. CDR3 amino acids: CATSDLRLNPSTDTQYF. Here the CDR3 DNA reads TGTGCCACCAGTGACCTTCGACTGAACCCTAGCACAGATACGCAGTATTTT.

The chain links TRBV27 to TRBJ1-1; the match to TRBD1 covers 12 bases. Trimming removed 5 bases from V and 5 bases from J; junction bases left unmatched: 6. Germline CDR1 MNHEY, CDR2 SMNVEV (reference sequence). CDR3 length: 15 residues. The CDR3 loop reads CASSAPGQGATEAFF. CDR3 nucleotide sequence: TGTGCCAGCAGTGCGCCGGGACAGGGGGCGACTGAAGCTTTCTTT.

This chain connects TRBV20-1 to TRBJ2-2; D unclear. Per the germline V gene, CDR1 is DFQATT and CDR2 is SNEGSKA (reference sequence). The CDR3 covers 14 residues. V shed 3 bases and J shed 0 bases, with 8 bases lying between them. This CDR3 is CSASSSANTGELFF. In DNA form, the CDR3 reads TGCAGTGCTAGTTCTTCGGCGAACACCGGGGAGCTGTTTTTT.

The rearrangement joins TRBV27 to TRBJ1-1; 8 positions agree with TRBD1. The CDR3 has 15 residues. Per the germline V gene, CDR1 is MNHEY and CDR2 is SMNVEV (reference sequence). V shed 4 bases, J shed 1 base, and the junction held 5 bases outside the gene matches. CDR3 coding DNA: TGTGCCAGCAGTTCTCAGGGGGCAGGGAACACTGAAGCTTTCTTT. The encoded protein is CASSSQGAGNTEAFF.

This rearrangement joins TRBV7-3 to TRBJ2-4, with D perhaps matching TRBD2 (6 bases). Per the germline V gene, CDR1 is SGHTA and CDR2 is FQGTGA. The CDR3 is 12 residues long. The V end was cut by 4 bases, the J end by 9 bases, with 10 bases between. CDR3 amino acids: CASSSLGGIQYF. Written as DNA, the CDR3 is TGTGCCAGCAGCTCCCTCGGGGGCATTCAGTACTTC.

The CDR3 loop reads CASSYSTGGTGYTF. CDR3 sequence (DNA): TGTGCCAGCAGTTACTCGACAGGGGGAACTGGCTACACCTTC. The gene calls are TRBV6-5 and TRBJ1-2; 9 bases map to TRBD1. From germline, CDR1 is MNHEY and CDR2 SVGAGI. Trimming took 0 bases from V and 7 from J; bases not matched to a gene: 3. The CDR3 is 14 amino acids.

This rearrangement joins TRBV4-1 to TRBJ2-3; 10 bases agree with TRBD1. J was trimmed by 3 bases and V by 6 bases; bases with no gene match: 9. Germline values: CDR1 MGHRA, CDR2 YSYEKL. The CDR3 covers 16 residues. CDR3 sequence reads: CASSTGDRGRTDTQYF. As DNA, the CDR3 is TGCGCCAGCAGTACGGGGGACAGGGGTCGGACAGATACGCAGTATTTT.

The rearrangement joins TRBV7-3 to TRBJ2-6; TRBD1 might be the D (6 bases). Trimming shortened V by 5 bases and J by 3 bases, and 8 bases separated the two germline ends. The CDR3 has 14 amino acids. CDR1 and CDR2 from the germline V gene are SGHTA and FQGTGA. The CDR3 loop is CASSMDSGANVLTF. The DNA of the CDR3 is TGTGCCAGCAGCATGGACAGTGGGGCCAACGTCCTGACTTTC.

In the case of this clone: Other nucleotide sequences from this sample produce the same CDR3. The genes are TRBV7-3 and TRBJ1-1; tentative D call: TRBD1 (5 bases). V lost 2 bases and J 4 bases, leaving 11 bases between the germline ends. The length of the CDR3 is 14 residues. CDR1 is SGHTA, CDR2 FQGTGA, per germline. CDR3 coding DNA: TGTGCCAGCAGCTTATTGGGGCAGGGCACTGAAGCTTTCTTT. Its protein product is CASSLLGQGTEAFF.

The V gene is TRBV28, the J gene TRBJ1-2; D perhaps matches TRBD1 (6 bases). The germline V and J ends were trimmed by 4 bases and 7 bases, with 22 bases remaining between them. The CDR3 is 16 amino acids. Germline V gene sequence: CDR1 MDHEN, CDR2 SYDVKM. The CDR3 nucleotides read TGTGCCAGCAGTTCACATAGGGGACAAAAGGTGGCTGGCTACACCTTC. The encoded protein is CASSSHRGQKVAGYTF.

The chain couples TRBV28 to TRBJ1-2, with unresolved D. The germline gives CDR1 MDHEN, CDR2 SYDVKM. Trimming took 6 bases from V and 4 from J, leaving 9 bases between them. The CDR3 extends over 12 amino acids. The CDR3, as DNA: TGTGCCAGCAGCCGGGTCCTCTATGGCTACACCTTC. It codes for CASSRVLYGYTF.

This clone came up once. This chain connects TRBV24-1 to TRBJ1-4; tentative D call: TRBD1 (5 bases). The CDR3 totals 12 residues. CDR1 KGHDR and CDR2 SFDVKD come from the germline V gene. V was trimmed by 7 bases and J by 8 bases, leaving 10 bases between them. The CDR3 region is CATRDSVEKLFF. DNA of the CDR3: TGTGCCACCAGAGACAGTGTGGAAAAACTGTTTTTT.

The chain recombines TRBV5-8 with TRBJ2-1; D uncertain. Germline V gene lookup returns CDR1 SGHTS and CDR2 YDEGEE. V shed 0 bases and J shed 8 bases, with 3 bases lying between them. The CDR3 length is 11 residues. The CDR3: CASSLADEQFF. The DNA for the CDR3 is TGTGCCAGCAGCTTGGCTGATGAGCAGTTCTTC.

This chain links TRBV6-5 with TRBJ2-7, with unresolved D. V lost 4 bases and J lost 5, with 15 bases in between. CDR3 size: 14 residues. CDR1 and CDR2 (germline): MNHEY, SVGAGI. As DNA, the CDR3 is TGTGCCAGCAGTTTCACCCGGTTGGTCGACGAGCAGTACTTC. Amino acid sequence: CASSFTRLVDEQYF.

The CDR3 sequence: CASSASGYRGRGEAFF. The DNA for the CDR3 is TGTGCCAGCAGCGCCTCGGGGTACAGGGGCAGGGGTGAAGCTTTCTTT. The chain joins TRBV9 to TRBJ1-1, with 7 bases lining up with TRBD1. The junction had 15 bases not matched to a gene; V was cut back by 3 bases and J by 7 bases. Germline V lookup: CDR1 SGDLS, CDR2 YYNGEE. The CDR3 has 16 amino acids.

The V call is TRBV7-6, the J call TRBJ1-2; 7 positions agree with TRBD1. The CDR3 consists of 15 residues. The junction had 12 bases not matched to a gene; V was cut back by 5 bases and J by 6 bases. CDR1 SGHVS and CDR2 FNYEAQ come from the germline V gene. CDR3 nucleotide sequence: TGTGCCAGCAGCCCAATAACCACAGGGGTCCATGGCTACACCTTC. Amino acids: CASSPITTGVHGYTF. The whole variable domain, filled in from reference TRBV7-6 and TRBJ1-2, reads GAGVSQSPRYKVTKRGQDVALRCDPISGHVSLYWYRQALGQGPEFLTYFNYEAQQDKSGLPNDRFSAERPEGSISTLTIQRTEQRDSAMYRCASSPITTGVHGYTFGSGTRLTVV.

The chain joins TRBV5-4 to TRBJ1-1; no clear D. Trimming cost V 4 bases and J 5 bases, with 18 bases left between them. CDR1 is SGHNT and CDR2 is YYREEE in the germline V gene (reference sequence). The CDR3 contains 15 residues. The CDR3 sequence: CASSPTPGSGTEAFF. The CDR3 DNA sequence: TGTGCCAGCAGCCCGACCCCGGGGTCGGGGACTGAAGCTTTCTTT.